These 30 T cell receptor beta chains were all obtained from the same sample, sequenced in a study of T cells in Graves' hyperthyroidism and ophthalmopathy. RNA transcripts provided the source from which TCR beta CDR3 regions were amplified. When the TCR CDR3 underwent first-round RT-PCR, the HTBI primer set was used. TCRdb reprocessed the multiplex PCR reads via MiXCR and lists one record per CDR3 protein. This repertoire shows more than 650,000 distinct CDR3 sequences, 12% to 15% found once; its top ten account for more than 8.5%. The sequenced sample consisted of blood. Receptors originate from a woman under 30 with Graves' hyperthyroidism.

This clonotype occurred many times. This sequence joins TRBV28 and TRBJ1-6; weak D call: TRBD1 (5 bases). V dropped 7 bases and J dropped 9 bases, with 16 bases sitting between them. CDR3 length: 14 residues. Germline V gene lookup returns CDR1 MDHEN and CDR2 SYDVKM. The DNA of the CDR3 is TGTGCCAGCAACCCCGGGGGAATCCTTTCACCCCTCCACTTT. This codes for CASNPGGILSPLHF. Using reference TRBV28 and TRBJ1-6 for the parts outside the CDR3, the full variable domain is DVKVTQSSRYLVKRTGEKVFLECVQDMDHENMFWYRQDPGLGLRLIYFSYDVKMKEKGDIPEGYSVSREKKERFSLILESASTNQTSMYLCASNPGGILSPLHFGNGTRLTVT.

This clonotype was detected only a few times. This chain connects TRBV6-2 or TRBV6-3 to TRBJ2-7; D is undetermined. This CDR3 contains 15 residues. The germline V gene has CDR1 MNHEY and CDR2 SVGEGT. The germline V and J ends were trimmed by 2 bases and 1 base, with 12 bases remaining between them. The CDR3 region is CASSYEPQKSYEQYF. CDR3 DNA sequence: TGTGCCAGCAGTTACGAACCACAAAAATCCTACGAGCAGTACTTC.

A word on this clonotype: Given a much more abundant clone one base away, this may be a read error. This chain links TRBV5-1 with TRBJ2-7, with D perhaps assigned TRBD1 or TRBD2 (6 bases each). The CDR3 totals 14 residues. Trimming removed 6 bases from V and 3 bases from J, with 16 bases in between. In germline, CDR1 is SGHRS, CDR2 YFSETQ. The CDR3 DNA follows: TGCGCCAGCAACTCCAGGGGAGGTGGCTACGAGCAGTACTTC. It specifies CASNSRGGGYEQYF.

At least ten counts were recorded for this clonotype. The chain links TRBV28 to TRBJ2-5; tentative D call: TRBD1 (5 bases). The germline CDR1 and CDR2 sequences are MDHEN and SYDVKM. With 8 bases removed from V and 0 bases from J, the gap between germline ends came to 13 bases. The CDR3 totals 14 residues. The CDR3 nucleotides are TGTGCCAGCGGCCTACAGGTTCACCAAGAGACCCAGTACTTC. Its translation: CASGLQVHQETQYF.

The rearrangement joins TRBV11-1 to TRBJ1-4; D gene ambiguous. The V and J ends lost 3 bases and 8 bases respectively, with 13 bases between them. Germline assignment: CDR1 SGHAT and CDR2 FQDESV (reference sequence). The CDR3 extends over 14 amino acids. The CDR3 sequence: CASSFALKDEKLFF. CDR3 DNA sequence: TGTGCCAGCAGCTTTGCACTCAAAGACGAAAAACTGTTTTTT.

This clonotype was counted many times. The chain employs TRBV11-2 and TRBJ2-1; D may be TRBD2 (5 bases). The CDR3 has 13 amino acids. V was cut by 4 bases and J by 2 bases, with 6 bases left in between. CDR1 is SGHAT and CDR2 is FQNNGV in the germline V gene. CDR3 in amino acids: CASSYGTYNEQFF. In DNA, the CDR3 is TGTGCCAGCAGCTACGGGACCTACAATGAGCAGTTCTTC.

This clonotype occurred many times. The CDR3 DNA reads TGCAGTGCTAGAGGGACAGAACTCAAAAACATTCAGTACTTC. This sequence encodes CSARGTELKNIQYF. The rearrangement joins TRBV20-1 to TRBJ2-4, with D perhaps matching TRBD1 (6 bases). The CDR3 consists of 14 residues. The germline V gene encodes CDR1 DFQATT and CDR2 SNEGSKA (reference sequence). Between the trimmed V and J ends, which lost 1 base and 3 bases, there was a span of 10 bases.

This clonotype was observed many times. The chain carries TRBV11-2 and TRBJ2-4; maybe TRBD2 (6 bases). Trimming shortened V by 4 bases and J by 6 bases, and 19 bases separated the two germline ends. In germline, CDR1 is SGHAT, CDR2 FQNNGV. The CDR3 runs 16 residues. The CDR3 nucleotides are TGTGCCAGCAGCTCCTTGCGGACTATGGGTGGAAACATTCAGTACTTC. Amino acid sequence: CASSSLRTMGGNIQYF.

This clonotype was found many times. The V gene is TRBV4-1, the J gene TRBJ1-5; no definite D call. The CDR3 extends over 13 amino acids. V lost 5 bases to trimming and J lost 6 bases, with 11 bases between them. Germline V lookup: CDR1 MGHRA, CDR2 YSYEKL. DNA for the CDR3: TGCGCCAGCAGCTTGATAGGAGGTCAGCCCCAGCATTTT. Protein sequence: CASSLIGGQPQHF.

The chain employs TRBV28 and TRBJ2-3; a weak D match, TRBD2 (7 bases). CDR1 and CDR2 from the germline V gene are MDHEN and SYDVKM. V lost 7 bases, J lost 3 bases, and 17 bases lay in between. The CDR3 has 15 amino acids. This CDR3 is CASTTWGGATDTQYF. CDR3 DNA: TGTGCCAGCACCACCTGGGGGGGGGCTACAGATACGCAGTATTTT.

This clonotype has at least ten counts. Germline is not matched at one junction end, which may reflect a read error. The V gene is TRBV20-1, the J gene TRBJ2-1; D is possibly TRBD1 or TRBD2 (5 bases each). The CDR3 runs to 18 residues. Germline V gene sequence: CDR1 DFQATT, CDR2 SNEGSKA (reference sequence). CDR3 protein: CSARGARGSKSSYNEQFF. CDR3 bases: TGCAGTGCGAGAGGCGCGAGGGGCTCCAAAAGCTCCTACAATGAGCAGTTCTTC.

This rearrangement joins TRBV3-1 to TRBJ2-1; 11 nucleotides match TRBD2. V was pared by 0 bases and J by 7 bases, with 17 bases of the junction left unmatched. The CDR3 runs 20 residues. The germline V gene has CDR1 LGHDT and CDR2 YNNKEL (reference sequence). In nucleotides, the CDR3 is TGTGCCAGCAGCCAAGAGCTCCTGACTAGCGGGACCATGTGGGGGAATGAGCAGTTCTTC. Protein product: CASSQELLTSGTMWGNEQFF.

The DNA for the CDR3 is TGCAGTGCCCCTAGCGACTCCTACAATGAGCAGTTCTTC. Protein sequence: CSAPSDSYNEQFF. The chain is built from TRBV20-1 and TRBJ2-1; D is perhaps TRBD2 (6 bases). V lost 6 bases to trimming and J lost 0 bases, with 9 bases between them. Germline V CDR1 and CDR2: DFQATT, SNEGSKA (reference sequence). The CDR3 is 13 residues long.

This clonotype appeared many times. The chain links TRBV20-1 to TRBJ2-5; perhaps D is TRBD1 or TRBD2 (5 bases each). CDR3 length: 14 residues. V lost 6 bases, J lost 5 bases, and 19 bases lay in between. The germline gives CDR1 DFQATT, CDR2 SNEGSKA (reference sequence). The CDR3 DNA sequence: TGCAGTGCCCAGAGGGCAGGGCCACCCGAGACCCAGTACTTC. It specifies CSAQRAGPPETQYF.

In its sample, this clonotype was seen many times. The V gene is TRBV19, the J gene TRBJ1-5; D possibly corresponds to TRBD1 (5 bases). Germline V gene data show CDR1 as LNHDA and CDR2 as SQIVND (reference sequence). The CDR3 covers 15 residues. Between the trimmed V and J ends, which lost 3 bases and 2 bases, there was a span of 11 bases. CDR3 sequence (DNA): TGTGCCAGTAGTATTGTATCGGGGGGCAATCAGCCCCAGCATTTT. It yields the protein CASSIVSGGNQPQHF.

This clonotype came up many times. This chain connects TRBV3-1 to TRBJ2-2; no reliable D call. This CDR3 comprises 14 residues. Trimming removed 2 bases from V and 3 bases from J, with 7 bases in between. Per the germline V gene, CDR1 is LGHDT and CDR2 is YNNKEL (reference sequence). In DNA, the CDR3 is TGTGCCAGCAGCCAAAATTTCGACACCGGGGAGCTGTTTTTT. It codes for CASSQNFDTGELFF.

This chain connects TRBV4-1 to TRBJ2-7; D gene unclear. The CDR3 consists of 15 residues. The V gene's germline CDR1 is MGHRA and CDR2 YSYEKL. With 0 bases removed from V and 2 bases from J, the gap between germline ends came to 11 bases. CDR3 sequence (DNA): TGCGCCAGCAGCCAAGATCGGAACAACGCCTACGAGCAGTACTTC. Protein product: CASSQDRNNAYEQYF.

This clonotype has a handful of counts. CDR3 in amino acids: CATKQGNYGYTF. The CDR3 nucleotides are TGTGCCACCAAACAGGGAAACTATGGCTACACCTTC. The genes are TRBV6-1 and TRBJ1-2; tentative D call: TRBD1 (6 bases). Trimming left V 10 bases short and J 2 bases short, with 11 bases between. Germline V gene sequence: CDR1 MNHNS, CDR2 SASEGT. The CDR3 covers 12 residues.

The sample holds many counts of this clonotype. The V gene is TRBV28, the J gene TRBJ1-5, with D perhaps TRBD1 (5 bases). V gave up 6 bases and J gave up 2 bases, with 14 bases separating them. This CDR3 spans 15 amino acids. In germline, CDR1 is MDHEN, CDR2 SYDVKM. CDR3 protein: CASRPTGWGNQPQHF. In DNA form, the CDR3 reads TGTGCCAGCAGACCTACAGGTTGGGGCAATCAGCCCCAGCATTTT.

This clonotype was seen ten or more times. This sequence joins TRBV13 and TRBJ2-5, with 12 positions matching TRBD2. CDR1 and CDR2 from the germline V gene are PRHDT and FYEKMQ (reference sequence). J gave up 4 bases and V 4 bases, and 13 bases lay outside the gene matches. The CDR3 totals 18 residues. CDR3 amino acids: CASSSRAPPGLAGETQYF. CDR3 sequence (DNA): TGTGCCAGCAGCTCCCGGGCGCCTCCGGGACTAGCGGGAGAGACCCAGTACTTC. Full variable domain (rest looked up from reference TRBV13 and TRBJ2-5): AAGVIQSPRHLIKEKRETATLKCYPIPRHDTVYWYQQGPGQDPQFLISFYEKMQSDKGSIPDRFSAQQFSDYHSELNMSSLELGDSALYFCASSSRAPPGLAGETQYFGPGTRLLVL.

This clonotype was observed many times. This chain uses TRBV6-1 with TRBJ2-2; D unresolved. This CDR3 has 11 amino acids. The germline V gene has CDR1 MNHNS and CDR2 SASEGT. Trimming cost V 5 bases and J 6 bases, with 4 bases left between them. This CDR3 is CASSYAGELFF. The CDR3 DNA is TGTGCCAGCAGTTACGCCGGGGAGCTGTTTTTT.

The chain joins TRBV6-2 or TRBV6-3 to TRBJ2-1; TRBD2 might be the D (6 bases). The CDR3 covers 15 residues. V dropped 6 bases and J dropped 4 bases, with 16 bases sitting between them. Germline CDR1 and CDR2: MNHEY and SVGEGT. This CDR3 reads CASSTQWGVYNEQFF. The DNA for the CDR3 is TGTGCCAGCAGCACACAGTGGGGGGTTTACAATGAGCAGTTCTTC.

Concerning this clonotype itself: A much more abundant neighbour one base away suggests this may be a read error. This chain connects TRBV7-9 to TRBJ1-4; 7 positions agree with TRBD1. The V gene's germline CDR1 is SEHNR and CDR2 FQNEAQ (reference sequence). This CDR3 has 14 residues. This chain's CDR3 is CASSPGQEGEKLSF. CDR3 in DNA: TGTGCCAGCAGCCCAGGACAGGAGGGTGAAAAACTGTCTTTT.

This clonotype was detected only a few times. The V gene is TRBV4-1, the J gene TRBJ2-1, with 7 bases that match TRBD2. Germline V gene data show CDR1 as MGHRA and CDR2 as YSYEKL. This CDR3 has 18 residues. Losses at the gene ends were 1 base for V and 8 bases for J; bases not matched to a gene: 17. The CDR3 spells CASSQGRALADFRDEQFF. CDR3 sequence (DNA): TGCGCCAGCAGCCAAGGGCGGGCTCTAGCGGATTTTCGAGATGAGCAGTTCTTC.

The table lists this clonotype with many counts. The chain employs TRBV11-3 and TRBJ2-3; 10 bases map to TRBD2. The CDR3 length is 17 residues. The trim removed 1 base at V and 6 bases at J, leaving 10 bases unmatched. Germline-derived CDR1 and CDR2 are SGHNT and YENEEA. The CDR3 loop is CASSLGASGSQEDTQYF. CDR3 bases: TGTGCCAGCAGCTTAGGTGCTAGCGGGAGTCAGGAGGATACGCAGTATTTT.

This clonotype came up many times. This sequence joins TRBV27 and TRBJ2-7; no definite D call. This CDR3 is 13 amino acids long. Germline V gene lookup returns CDR1 MNHEY and CDR2 SMNVEV (reference sequence). Trimming pared 3 bases from V and 0 bases from J, leaving 6 bases between. The DNA of the CDR3 is TGTGCCAGCAGTTTCCTAGGCTCCTACGAGCAGTACTTC. It codes for CASSFLGSYEQYF.

Ten or more counts support this clonotype. The chain combines TRBV30 with TRBJ2-1; 10 bases are a match to TRBD1. V dropped 2 bases and J dropped 11; count of bases not matched to a gene: 3. The CDR3 is 12 amino acids. Germline values: CDR1 GTSNPN, CDR2 SVGIG (reference sequence). CDR3 sequence (DNA): TGTGCCTGGAGTAAGGACAGGGGGAAGCAGTTCTTC. This encodes CAWSKDRGKQFF.

The CDR3 loop is CSARDENTIYF. In nucleotides, the CDR3 is TGCAGTGCTAGAGATGAGAACACCATATATTTT. The chain links TRBV20-1 to TRBJ1-3, with no clear D. V was cut by 0 bases and J by 7 bases, with 4 bases left in between. The CDR3 runs 11 residues. Germline CDR1 is DFQATT and CDR2 is SNEGSKA (reference sequence).

In its sample, this clonotype was seen a few times. The genes are TRBV6-1 and TRBJ2-1, with TRBD2 matching 9 bases. With V trimmed by 1 base and J by 10 bases, 5 bases remained unmatched. There are 14 residues in the CDR3. Germline V gives CDR1 MNHNS, CDR2 SASEGT. The CDR3 sequence is CASSEGLAGIEQFF. The CDR3 DNA reads TGTGCCAGCAGTGAAGGGCTAGCGGGAATAGAGCAGTTCTTC.

This clonotype was detected ten times or more. The rearrangement links TRBV29-1 to TRBJ2-7, with 10 bases that match TRBD2. This CDR3 comprises 14 residues. Losses at the gene ends were 5 bases for V and 4 bases for J; bases not matched to a gene: 8. Per the germline V gene, CDR1 is SQVTM and CDR2 is ANQGSEA. CDR3 loop: CSVTLAGVSYEQYF. The CDR3 nucleotides read TGCAGCGTTACCCTAGCGGGAGTCTCATACGAGCAGTACTTC.